These 28 T cell receptor beta chains came from one sample sequenced in a study of shared clonotypes between healthy human individuals. The method was immunoSEQ multiplex PCR; TCRdb's version includes in-frame clones alone and lacks a portion of them. The sample holds some 2 million clones, over 85% seen once. The naive CD8 population came from CD45RO-negative cells selected for CCR7, without terminally differentiated effector memory CD45RA+ cells. The sequencing sample was made of naive CD8+ T cells sorted from blood. The receptor set was obtained from a man between 18 and 29 years old in good health.

The sample holds one count of this clone. The V call is TRBV7-6, the J call TRBJ1-2, with 10 bases fitting TRBD1. With 1 base clipped from V and 6 bases from J, the junction kept 11 bases outside the gene matches. This CDR3 contains 17 residues. In germline, CDR1 is SGHVS, CDR2 FNYEAQ. The CDR3 spells CASSLVYAGQGTHGYTF. In DNA form, the CDR3 reads TGTGCCAGCAGCTTAGTGTACGCGGGACAGGGGACGCATGGCTACACCTTC.

This clone was seen a single time. This rearrangement joins TRBV6-5 to TRBJ2-3, with 7 nucleotides matching TRBD2. The V and J ends lost 6 bases and 4 bases, in that order; junction bases with no gene match: 7. The CDR3 is 14 residues long. Germline V CDR1 and CDR2: MNHEY, SVGAGI. CDR3 in DNA: TGTGCCAGCAGGAGCGAGGGAGGGGCAGATACGCAGTATTTT. This encodes CASRSEGGADTQYF.

Details on this clone: Distinct nucleotide sequences in the sample also encode this CDR3. The J gene is TRBJ1-1, the V gene TRBV5-1, with a tentative D call TRBD1 (5 bases). The germline CDR1 and CDR2 sequences are SGHRS and YFSETQ. The CDR3 extends over 13 amino acids. V lost 5 bases and J lost 1, with 9 bases in between. The CDR3 sequence is CASSTGPNTEAFF. In DNA, the CDR3 is TGCGCCAGCAGTACAGGTCCGAACACTGAAGCTTTCTTT.

V is TRBV30 and J is TRBJ2-1, with 11 bases aligning to TRBD1. Germline V gives CDR1 GTSNPN, CDR2 SVGIG (reference sequence). CDR3 length: 12 amino acids. Trimming cost V 7 bases and J 6 bases; bases outside gene matches: 2. The DNA for the CDR3 is TGTGCCTCGGACAGGGGGCTCAATGAGCAGTTCTTC. This translates into CASDRGLNEQFF.

The chain couples TRBV14 to TRBJ2-3, with D maybe TRBD1 (6 bases). The V end lost 1 base, the J end lost 4 bases, and 15 bases lay between the germline ends. The germline gives CDR1 SGHDN, CDR2 FVKESK. This CDR3 is built from 16 residues. The DNA for the CDR3 is TGTGCCAGCAGCCAAGGTCTTGGGGGCGTCCCAGATACGCAGTATTTT. Residues: CASSQGLGGVPDTQYF.

V usage is TRBV2 and J usage is TRBJ2-3, with D possibly TRBD1 on 6 matching bases. Trimming left V 6 bases short and J 6 bases short, with 31 bases between. The CDR3 has 19 amino acids. Per the germline V gene, CDR1 is SNHLY and CDR2 is FYNNEI. CDR3 region: CASSHVRQALELASDTQYF. CDR3 coding DNA: TGTGCCAGCAGCCACGTCCGACAGGCCCTAGAGCTGGCTAGCGATACGCAGTATTTT. The variable domain in full, with the rest retrieved from reference TRBV2 and TRBJ2-3, is EPEVTQTPSHQVTQMGQEVILRCVPISNHLYFYWYRQILGQKVEFLVSFYNNEISEKSEIFDDQFSVERPDGSNFTLKIRSTKLEDSAMYFCASSHVRQALELASDTQYFGPGTRLTVL.

V is TRBV5-1 and J is TRBJ2-3, with unresolved D. Trimming took 0 bases from V and 4 from J, leaving 6 bases between them. The germline gives CDR1 SGHRS, CDR2 YFSETQ. This CDR3 is built from 13 residues. CDR3 coding DNA: TGCGCCAGCAGCTTGGTTGAAGCAGATACGCAGTATTTT. Its protein is CASSLVEADTQYF.

This chain joins TRBV4-1 and TRBJ2-1; weak D call: TRBD2 (5 bases). The CDR3 runs to 13 residues. Germline CDR1 reads MGHRA; CDR2 reads YSYEKL. Trimming took off 2 bases at V and 10 bases at J, with 12 bases between the two ends. The CDR3 sequence: CASSQQRTWEQFF. CDR3 nucleotide sequence: TGCGCCAGCAGCCAACAGCGGACCTGGGAGCAGTTCTTC.

The chain carries TRBV20-1 and TRBJ2-3; D is unresolved. CDR1 is DFQATT, CDR2 SNEGSKA, per germline (reference sequence). The CDR3 is 11 amino acids. The CDR3 sequence: CKGTDLDTQYF. The CDR3 coding sequence is TGCAAAGGAACAGATCTAGATACGCAGTATTTT.

Turning to this clone: Additional DNA sequences in this sample encode the identical CDR3. The rearrangement uses TRBV18 and TRBJ2-5; 8 positions agree with TRBD1. V lost 6 bases and J lost 4; bases outside the gene matches: 4. CDR1 KGHSH and CDR2 LQKENI come from the germline V gene. The CDR3 is 13 residues long. As DNA, the CDR3 is TGTGCCAGCTCTCCAGACAGGGGAGAGACCCAGTACTTC. The encoded protein is CASSPDRGETQYF. The full variable domain, with the rest looked up from reference TRBV18 and TRBJ2-5, is NAGVMQNPRHLVRRRGQEARLRCSPMKGHSHVYWYRQLPEEGLKFMVYLQKENIIDESGMPKERFSAEFPKEGPSILRIQQVVRGDSAAYFCASSPDRGETQYFGPGTRLLVL.

The chain links TRBV28 to TRBJ1-5; D is possibly TRBD1 (6 bases). Trimming stripped 7 bases from V and 0 bases from J, with 16 bases between. The CDR3 is 16 residues long. Germline V gives CDR1 MDHEN, CDR2 SYDVKM. Here the CDR3 DNA reads TGTGCCAGCAACTCTTGGACAGAAGGTAGCAATCAGCCCCAGCATTTT. It specifies CASNSWTEGSNQPQHF. Using reference TRBV28 and TRBJ1-5 for the parts outside the CDR3, the full variable domain is DVKVTQSSRYLVKRTGEKVFLECVQDMDHENMFWYRQDPGLGLRLIYFSYDVKMKEKGDIPEGYSVSREKKERFSLILESASTNQTSMYLCASNSWTEGSNQPQHFGDGTRLSIL.

A note on this clone: This same CDR3 is encoded by further DNA sequences in the sample. V gene TRBV4-1 combines with J gene TRBJ2-2; D may match TRBD1 or TRBD2 (5 bases each). The germline gives CDR1 MGHRA, CDR2 YSYEKL. Trimming took off 0 bases at V and 5 bases at J, with 7 bases between the two ends. CDR3 size: 14 residues. The DNA of the CDR3 is TGCGCCAGCAGCCAAGATGGGGGAACCGGGGAGCTGTTTTTT. Its translation is CASSQDGGTGELFF.

This chain links TRBV7-6 with TRBJ2-7; 9 bases align to TRBD1. Germline V gives CDR1 SGHVS, CDR2 FNYEAQ. Trimming cost V 5 bases and J 3 bases; bases outside gene matches: 8. The CDR3 loop spans 15 amino acids. The CDR3 DNA follows: TGTGCCAGCAGCCCAGGACAGGGGACGTACTACGAGCAGTACTTC. Encoded protein: CASSPGQGTYYEQYF.

The chain combines TRBV7-9 with TRBJ2-2; 9 bases fit TRBD1. The CDR3 length is 15 residues. The germline gives CDR1 SEHNR, CDR2 FQNEAQ (reference sequence). Losses at the gene ends were 0 bases for V and 7 bases for J; bases not matched to a gene: 3. The CDR3 is CASSLAGQGVGELFF. The CDR3 DNA follows: TGTGCCAGCAGCTTAGCGGGACAGGGAGTCGGGGAGCTGTTTTTT.

The rearrangement links TRBV14 to TRBJ2-3; 9 nucleotides agree with TRBD1. The trim removed 5 bases at V and 10 bases at J, leaving 13 bases unmatched. The CDR3 is 15 residues long. Germline V gene data show CDR1 as SGHDN and CDR2 as FVKESK. DNA for the CDR3: TGTGCCAGCAGCTTCGGGACAGGGAGGCTGGGTGCGCAGTATTTT. Amino acids: CASSFGTGRLGAQYF.

J is TRBJ2-3 and V is TRBV7-2; 8 bases match TRBD2. Germline V CDR1 and CDR2: SGHTA, FQGNSA. The CDR3 is 16 residues long. V gave up 4 bases and J gave up 5 bases; unmatched junction bases: 11. CDR3 protein: CASSSRTSQREDTQYF. The CDR3 DNA is TGTGCCAGCAGCTCTCGGACTAGCCAGAGGGAAGATACGCAGTATTTT.

In this sample, this clone turned up once. The V gene is TRBV7-9, the J gene TRBJ1-1; D gene unclear. The germline gives CDR1 SEHNR, CDR2 FQNEAQ (reference sequence). V lost 10 bases and J 6 bases, leaving 6 bases between the germline ends. The CDR3 runs 9 residues. The CDR3 DNA follows: TGTGCCACATCCCCTGAAGCTTTCTTT. Its translation is CATSPEAFF. Full variable domain (outside the CDR3, taken from reference TRBV7-9 and TRBJ1-1): DTGVSQNPRHKITKRGQNVTFRCDPISEHNRLYWYRQTLGQGPEFLTYFQNEAQLEKSRLLSDRFSAERPKGSFSTLEIQRTEQGDSAMYLCATSPEAFFGQGTRLTVV.

J is TRBJ2-3 and V is TRBV4-2, with D maybe TRBD2 (8 bases). Per the germline V gene, CDR1 is LGHNA and CDR2 is YNFKEQ. CDR3 length: 15 residues. With 5 bases removed from V and 3 bases from J, the gap between germline ends came to 15 bases. The CDR3 spells CASSDRAGGTDTQYF. CDR3 bases: TGTGCCAGCAGCGACAGGGCGGGGGGTACAGATACGCAGTATTTT.

This rearrangement joins TRBV11-2 to TRBJ2-1, with 8 bases aligning to TRBD2. The CDR3 contains 17 residues. The germline CDR1 and CDR2 sequences are SGHAT and FQNNGV. J lost 0 bases, V lost 1 base, and 5 bases had no gene match. The CDR3 loop is CASSLVPAGGSYNEQFF. The CDR3 region has the DNA TGTGCCAGCAGCTTAGTGCCGGCGGGGGGCTCCTACAATGAGCAGTTCTTC. Together with reference TRBV11-2 and TRBJ2-1, the CDR3 gives the full variable domain: EAGVAQSPRYKIIEKRQSVAFWCNPISGHATLYWYQQILGQGPKLLIQFQNNGVVDDSQLPKDRFSAERLKGVDSTLKIQPAKLEDSAVYLCASSLVPAGGSYNEQFFGPGTRLTVL.

V gene TRBV11-2 combines with J gene TRBJ2-7, with D hard to call. Trimming cost V 0 bases and J 5 bases, with 5 bases left between them. CDR3 length: 12 residues. Germline V gene lookup returns CDR1 SGHAT and CDR2 FQNNGV. In DNA form, the CDR3 reads TGTGCCAGCAGCTTAGACAACAACGAGCAGTACTTC. Translated, it gives CASSLDNNEQYF. Combining the CDR3 with reference TRBV11-2 and TRBJ2-7 gives the whole variable domain EAGVAQSPRYKIIEKRQSVAFWCNPISGHATLYWYQQILGQGPKLLIQFQNNGVVDDSQLPKDRFSAERLKGVDSTLKIQPAKLEDSAVYLCASSLDNNEQYFGPGTRLTVT.

This clone was detected ten times or more. This chain joins TRBV30 and TRBJ1-4, with D possibly TRBD1 on 5 matching bases. The V gene lost 0 bases and the J gene lost 10 bases, with 12 bases spanning the gap. CDR3 length: 13 residues. The germline V gene encodes CDR1 GTSNPN and CDR2 SVGIG (reference sequence). The DNA for the CDR3 is TGTGCCTGGAGTGTAAGCGTTGGGGGAAAACTGTTTTTT. This encodes CAWSVSVGGKLFF.

V gene TRBV9 combines with J gene TRBJ1-6; D is ambiguous. The CDR3 contains 15 residues. V was shortened by 0 bases and J by 8 bases, with 12 bases between the two germline ends. Looked up from germline, CDR1 is SGDLS and CDR2 is YYNGEE. CDR3 sequence: CASSVGGKKDSPLHF. CDR3 DNA: TGTGCCAGCAGCGTAGGAGGGAAAAAGGATTCACCCCTCCACTTT.

The rearrangement links TRBV6-1 to TRBJ2-7; 10 positions agree with TRBD1. This CDR3 has 15 residues. The germline V gene encodes CDR1 MNHNS and CDR2 SASEGT. The V and J ends lost 3 bases and 4 bases, in that order; junction bases with no gene match: 6. The CDR3 is CASSEDRGTGYEQYF. The DNA of the CDR3 is TGTGCCAGCAGTGAGGACAGGGGGACCGGGTACGAGCAGTACTTC.

V usage is TRBV28 and J usage is TRBJ1-3; D not certain. This CDR3 comprises 16 residues. V was pared by 1 base and J by 0 bases, with 10 bases between. From germline, CDR1 is MDHEN and CDR2 SYDVKM. The CDR3 nucleotides are TGTGCCAGCAGTTTATCAGTTAGAGACTCTGGAAACACCATATATTTT. Its translation is CASSLSVRDSGNTIYF.

As to this clone: This same CDR3 is encoded by further DNA sequences in the sample. The chain links TRBV9 to TRBJ2-3, with 9 positions matching TRBD1. The V segment lost 3 bases and the J segment 6 bases; nucleotides outside the gene matches: 5. Germline CDR1 is SGDLS and CDR2 is YYNGEE. CDR3 length: 14 amino acids. Here the CDR3 reads CASSAGQGPDTQYF. CDR3 in DNA: TGTGCCAGCAGCGCCGGACAGGGGCCTGATACGCAGTATTTT.

J is TRBJ2-3 and V is TRBV5-4; a weak D match, TRBD2 (6 bases). Trimming stripped 1 base from V and 1 base from J, with 13 bases between. From germline, CDR1 is SGHNT and CDR2 YYREEE (reference sequence). The CDR3 length is 16 residues. In DNA, the CDR3 is TGTGCCAGCAGCTTGTCTGGAGGGAGCGGCACAGATACGCAGTATTTT. Its protein is CASSLSGGSGTDTQYF.

V gene TRBV27 combines with J gene TRBJ1-6; D ambiguous. V dropped 3 bases and J dropped 10 bases, with 10 bases sitting between them. CDR3 length: 13 amino acids. Germline V gene data show CDR1 as MNHEY and CDR2 as SMNVEV (reference sequence). The CDR3 nucleotides are TGTGCCAGCAGTTTGGCGTTGGAGTCACCCCTCCACTTT. Translation: CASSLALESPLHF.

This clone was detected once. This chain joins TRBV30 and TRBJ2-3; 9 bases match TRBD2. Germline values: CDR1 GTSNPN, CDR2 SVGIG (reference sequence). The CDR3 is 13 residues long. The V segment lost 3 bases and the J segment 5 bases; nucleotides outside the gene matches: 3. The CDR3 DNA reads TGTGCCTGGAGATATAGCGGGAGAGATACGCAGTATTTT. Encoded protein: CAWRYSGRDTQYF.